A single T cell receptor (beta chain) is shown here with its context. The data were produced by immunoSEQ multiplex PCR, yet TCRdb's version contains in-frame clones alone and is incomplete. The table lists over 90,000 clones, about 78% of them singletons. These data originate in a study of blood T cell repertoires in COVID-19. Study in general: Sources were T cells, B-cell-depleted T cells, or PBMCs; the material itself was cDNA or gDNA.

Trimming removed 10 bases at V and 6 bases at J, with 22 bases between. The CDR3 totals 15 residues. Germline V lookup: CDR1 MRHNA, CDR2 SNTAGT. The sequencing sample was made of peripheral blood. The gene calls are TRBV6-4 and TRBJ1-5, with D perhaps matching TRBD1 (6 bases). This TCR was sampled from a man aged 60 to 69 with active or convalescent COVID-19. CDR3 DNA sequence: TGTGCCATCATATCTGGGGCAGGGGTATCTCAGCCCCAGCATTTT. Translating it yields CAIISGAGVSQPQHF.